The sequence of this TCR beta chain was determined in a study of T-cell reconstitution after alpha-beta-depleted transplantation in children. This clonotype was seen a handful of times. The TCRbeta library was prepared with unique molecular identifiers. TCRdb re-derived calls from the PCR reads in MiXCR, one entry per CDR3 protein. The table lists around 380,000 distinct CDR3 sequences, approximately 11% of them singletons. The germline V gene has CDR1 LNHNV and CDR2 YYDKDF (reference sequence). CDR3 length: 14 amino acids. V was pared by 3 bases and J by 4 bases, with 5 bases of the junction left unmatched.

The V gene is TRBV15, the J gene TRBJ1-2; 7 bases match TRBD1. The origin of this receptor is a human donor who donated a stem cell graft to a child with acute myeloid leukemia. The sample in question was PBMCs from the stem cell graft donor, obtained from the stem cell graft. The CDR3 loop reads CATSSRQGTYGYTF. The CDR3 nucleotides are TGTGCCACCAGCAGCAGACAGGGTACCTATGGCTACACCTTC.